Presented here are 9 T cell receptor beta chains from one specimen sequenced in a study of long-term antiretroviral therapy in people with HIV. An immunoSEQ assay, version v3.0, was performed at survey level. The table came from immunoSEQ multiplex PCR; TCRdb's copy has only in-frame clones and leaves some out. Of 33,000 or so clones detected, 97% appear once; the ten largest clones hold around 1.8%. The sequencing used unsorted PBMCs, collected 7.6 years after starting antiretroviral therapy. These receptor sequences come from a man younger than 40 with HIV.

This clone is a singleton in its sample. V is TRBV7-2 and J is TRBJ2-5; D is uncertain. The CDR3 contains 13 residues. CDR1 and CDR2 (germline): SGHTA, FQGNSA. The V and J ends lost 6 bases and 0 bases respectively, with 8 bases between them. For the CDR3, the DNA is TGTGCCAGCAGTTTCATACACCAAGAGACCCAGTACTTC. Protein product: CASSFIHQETQYF. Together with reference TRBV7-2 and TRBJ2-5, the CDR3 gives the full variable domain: GAGVSQSPSNKVTEKGKDVELRCDPISGHTALYWYRQSLGQGLEFLIYFQGNSAPDKSGLPSDRFSAERTGGSVSTLTIQRTQQEDSAVYLCASSFIHQETQYFGPGTRLLVL.

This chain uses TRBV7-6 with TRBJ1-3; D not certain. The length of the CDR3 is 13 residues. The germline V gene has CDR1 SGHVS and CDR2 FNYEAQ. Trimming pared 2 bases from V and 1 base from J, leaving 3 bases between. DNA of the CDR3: TGTGCCAGCAGCTTAAGTTCTGGAAACACCATATATTTT. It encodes CASSLSSGNTIYF. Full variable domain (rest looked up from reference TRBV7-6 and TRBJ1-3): GAGVSQSPRYKVTKRGQDVALRCDPISGHVSLYWYRQALGQGPEFLTYFNYEAQQDKSGLPNDRFSAERPEGSISTLTIQRTEQRDSAMYRCASSLSSGNTIYFGEGSWLTVV.

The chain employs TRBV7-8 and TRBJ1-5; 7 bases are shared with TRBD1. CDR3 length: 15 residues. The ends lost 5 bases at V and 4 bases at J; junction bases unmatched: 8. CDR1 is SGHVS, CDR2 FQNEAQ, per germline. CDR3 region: CASSPRTGWNQPQHF. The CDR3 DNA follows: TGTGCCAGCAGCCCTCGGACAGGATGGAATCAGCCCCAGCATTTT.

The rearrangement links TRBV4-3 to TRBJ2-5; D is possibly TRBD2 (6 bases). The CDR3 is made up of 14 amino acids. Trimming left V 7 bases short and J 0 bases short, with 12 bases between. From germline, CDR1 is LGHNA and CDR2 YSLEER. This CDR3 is CASNHLADQETQYF. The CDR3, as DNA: TGCGCCAGCAACCACTTAGCGGACCAAGAGACCCAGTACTTC.

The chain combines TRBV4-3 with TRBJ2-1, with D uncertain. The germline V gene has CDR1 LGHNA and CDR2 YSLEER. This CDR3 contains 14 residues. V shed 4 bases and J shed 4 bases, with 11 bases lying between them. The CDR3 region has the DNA TGCGCCAGCAGCCTTAGCCAAAAATACAATGAGCAGTTCTTC. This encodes CASSLSQKYNEQFF.

The CDR3 sequence: CASSVGLRGKAYEQYF. CDR3 coding DNA: TGTGCCAGCAGCGTAGGGCTCAGGGGGAAGGCCTACGAGCAGTACTTC. The chain couples TRBV9 to TRBJ2-7; TRBD1 aligns across 7 bases. Trimming took 0 bases from V and 2 from J; bases not matched to a gene: 8. There are 16 residues in the CDR3. Looked up from germline, CDR1 is SGDLS and CDR2 is YYNGEE.

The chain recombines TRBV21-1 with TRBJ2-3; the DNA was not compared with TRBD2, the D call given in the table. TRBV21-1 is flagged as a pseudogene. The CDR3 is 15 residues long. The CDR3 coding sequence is TGTGCCAGCAGCATGGCGGGAGGACCCACAGATACGCAGTATTTT. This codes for CASSMAGGPTDTQYF.

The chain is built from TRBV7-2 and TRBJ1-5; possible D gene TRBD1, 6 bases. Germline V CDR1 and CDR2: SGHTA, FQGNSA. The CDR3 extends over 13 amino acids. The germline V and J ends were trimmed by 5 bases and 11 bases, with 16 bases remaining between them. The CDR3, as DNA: TGTGCCAGCAGCGAACAGGGCCCGGGGGCCCAGCATTTT. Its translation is CASSEQGPGAQHF.

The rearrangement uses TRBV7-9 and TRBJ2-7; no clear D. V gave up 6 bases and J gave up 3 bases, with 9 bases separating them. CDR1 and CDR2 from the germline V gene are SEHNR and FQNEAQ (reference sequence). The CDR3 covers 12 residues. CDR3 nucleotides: TGTGCCAGCAGAACCACGGGCTACGAGCAGTACTTC. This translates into CASRTTGYEQYF.